This TCR beta chain came from a study of blood T cell repertoires in COVID-19. Using immunoSEQ multiplex PCR, the repertoire was profiled, and TCRdb retains in-frame clones only, with some absent. The table includes approximately 240,000 clones, 85% to 95% detected once. Germline V gene data show CDR1 as SGHKS and CDR2 as YYEKEE (reference sequence). This CDR3 has 15 residues. V gave up 4 bases and J gave up 5 bases, with 16 bases separating them. Followed over time, Seattle patients had been enrolled while infection was active. This clone was observed once. The sequence was obtained from a man aged 25 to 40 with COVID-19, enrolled during active disease. V gene TRBV5-5 combines with J gene TRBJ2-1; a possible D gene is TRBD2 (5 bases). The sequenced material came from peripheral blood. This chain's CDR3 is CASSLLLAENNEQFF. The CDR3 nucleotides read TGTGCCAGCAGCCTCCTTCTAGCAGAGAACAATGAGCAGTTCTTC.